This T cell receptor beta chain was identified in a study of shared clonotypes between healthy human individuals. Study-wide background: With ages of 18 to 49, the donors were two women and three men.

Each subset's genomic DNA was shared equally among a number of immunoSEQ plates. Original methodology: Junction-only immunoSEQ data arrived without quality scores, meaning filtering differed. Data came from immunoSEQ multiplex PCR; TCRdb stores just in-frame clones and leaves some out. V, J and clone size reflect that table, while D and trimming were determined from the DNA. The data contain approximately 470,000 clones, approximately 81% of them singletons. Germline V gives CDR1 SEHNR, CDR2 FQNEAQ (reference sequence). This CDR3 region has 15 residues. The V end was cut by 1 base, the J end by 0 bases, with 10 bases between.

The sample was PBMCs. The J gene is TRBJ2-7, the V gene TRBV7-9; D gene ambiguous. The TCR comes from a woman in her thirties or forties in good health. Some clones in this sample may be carry-over from other donors' samples. CDR3 protein: CASSLGPPFSYEQYF. As DNA, the CDR3 is TGTGCCAGCAGCTTAGGGCCCCCATTCTCCTACGAGCAGTACTTC.